What follows describes a single T cell receptor (beta chain). These data come from a study of OX40 agonist ivuxolimab in advanced cancers. The data were produced by immunoSEQ multiplex PCR, yet TCRdb's version contains in-frame clones alone and is incomplete. This table has fewer than 60,000 clones, roughly 82% appearing once. The CDR3 spans 11 residues. Deletions cut 4 bases from V and 8 bases from J, with 9 bases between. Germline lookup yields CDR1 SQVTM and CDR2 ANQGSEA. The starting material was CD4+ or CD8+ T cells sorted from blood, obtained in a trial of the OX40 agonist ivuxolimab. The rearrangement uses TRBV29-1 and TRBJ2-1; unclear D gene. This clonotype originated in an adult with an advanced solid tumor such as melanoma, head and neck, liver or kidney cancer. The CDR3 DNA sequence: TGCAGCGTTGGTGGGCAGGATGAGCAGTTCTTC. It codes for CSVGGQDEQFF.